This passage covers 20 T cell receptor beta chains from one sample sequenced in a study of technical replicates of blood from a handful of donors (TCRdb year 2017). The library was made by the immunoSEQ multiplex PCR assay. The clones in this table, taken by TCRdb from immuneACCESS, are in-frame only. Not every clone is retained; where verified, under half of the shortfall comes from an unresolved V gene, and the cause of the rest is unknown. The sample table records more than 65,000 clones; roughly 92% of these occur just once. The ten largest clones represent roughly 0.41% of the sample. Sequencing input: T cells isolated from PBMCs. These receptors originate from a human donor in good health.

The genes are TRBV4-2 and TRBJ2-1, with a weak D call TRBD2 (6 bases). Germline CDR1 and CDR2: LGHNA and YNFKEQ. This CDR3 spans 13 amino acids. V lost 0 bases and J lost 13, with 13 bases in between. The CDR3 coding sequence is TGTGCCAGCAGCCAAGATGTCCTAGCGCCCCAGTTCTTC. The encoded protein is CASSQDVLAPQFF.

The rearrangement uses TRBV19 and TRBJ1-1; D is unresolved. Germline assignment: CDR1 LNHDA and CDR2 SQIVND (reference sequence). With 5 bases removed from V and 5 bases from J, the gap between germline ends came to 21 bases. This CDR3 region has 16 residues. CDR3 loop: CASSPGSGRTGTEAFF. CDR3 DNA sequence: TGTGCCAGTAGTCCAGGATCCGGGCGGACGGGGACTGAAGCTTTCTTT.

This clone showed up just once. The J gene is TRBJ2-7, the V gene TRBV10-3; 9 nucleotides match TRBD1. In germline, CDR1 is ENHRY, CDR2 SYGVKD. With V trimmed by 10 bases and J by 6 bases, 4 bases remained unmatched. The CDR3 runs 11 residues. The CDR3 nucleotides are TGTGCCACGGGACAGGGACGCGAGCAGTACTTC. Translating it yields CATGQGREQYF.

V is TRBV4-1 and J is TRBJ2-1; 7 nucleotides agree with TRBD2. The CDR3 is made up of 19 amino acids. The V segment lost 5 bases and the J segment 0 bases; nucleotides outside the gene matches: 16. Per germline, CDR1 MGHRA and CDR2 YSYEKL. The chain's CDR3 is CASSTHPAGVGSSYNEQFF. The CDR3 region has the DNA TGCGCCAGCAGCACACATCCCGCGGGAGTAGGTAGCTCCTACAATGAGCAGTTCTTC.

This chain links TRBV2 with TRBJ2-7; possibly TRBD2 for D (5 bases). Germline V gene lookup returns CDR1 SNHLY and CDR2 FYNNEI. The CDR3 has 15 amino acids. V was clipped by 7 bases and J by 4 bases, with 20 bases between them. The CDR3, as DNA: TGTGCCAGCAAAACTCCGAGGGCCGTGCTTTACGAGCAGTACTTC. It specifies CASKTPRAVLYEQYF. The entire variable domain, with the rest obtained from reference TRBV2 and TRBJ2-7, is as follows: EPEVTQTPSHQVTQMGQEVILRCVPISNHLYFYWYRQILGQKVEFLVSFYNNEISEKSEIFDDQFSVERPDGSNFTLKIRSTKLEDSAMYFCASKTPRAVLYEQYFGPGTRLTVT.

The chain is built from TRBV19 and TRBJ2-1; TRBD2 agrees at 9 bases. This CDR3 comprises 16 residues. V was pared by 6 bases and J by 8 bases, with 14 bases of the junction left unmatched. The germline V gene has CDR1 LNHDA and CDR2 SQIVND (reference sequence). The CDR3 is CASRAPGLASGDEQFF. CDR3 coding DNA: TGTGCCAGTAGAGCACCGGGACTAGCTTCAGGGGATGAGCAGTTCTTC.

This clone was recorded a few times. J is TRBJ1-5 and V is TRBV30; D is possibly TRBD1 (5 bases). Germline V gene data show CDR1 as GTSNPN and CDR2 as SVGIG (reference sequence). The CDR3 totals 13 residues. V lost 2 bases and J 7 bases, leaving 12 bases between the germline ends. Here the CDR3 DNA reads TGTGCCTGGAGTTCCCGGGACTACCAGCCCCAGCATTTT. Protein sequence: CAWSSRDYQPQHF.

This clone has a single count. This rearrangement joins TRBV7-2 to TRBJ2-7; 8 bases fit TRBD2. The junction had 9 bases not matched to a gene; V was cut back by 7 bases and J by 4 bases. CDR1 is SGHTA and CDR2 is FQGNSA in the germline V gene. The CDR3 contains 14 residues. The CDR3 region is CASTMSGSEYEQYF. CDR3 DNA sequence: TGTGCCAGCACCATGAGCGGGAGTGAATACGAGCAGTACTTC.

The count of this clone is one. The J gene is TRBJ1-5, the V gene TRBV28, with D unresolved. V was pared by 8 bases and J by 1 base, with 9 bases between. Germline CDR1 reads MDHEN; CDR2 reads SYDVKM. The CDR3 spans 13 residues. Here the CDR3 reads CASRIESNQPQHF. The CDR3, as DNA: TGTGCCAGCCGTATTGAGAGCAATCAGCCCCAGCATTTT.

This clone has a single count. CDR3 in DNA: TGTGCCAGCAGCGTAAGCTATACTAATGAAAAACTGTTTTTT. Its protein is CASSVSYTNEKLFF. The rearrangement links TRBV9 to TRBJ1-4; no firm D call. From germline, CDR1 is SGDLS and CDR2 YYNGEE. Trimming removed 1 base from V and 2 bases from J, with 6 bases in between. This CDR3 contains 14 residues.

The chain is built from TRBV2 and TRBJ2-7, with 7 bases lining up with TRBD2. With 8 bases clipped from V and 0 bases from J, the junction kept 4 bases outside the gene matches. The CDR3 covers 13 residues. Germline values: CDR1 SNHLY, CDR2 FYNNEI. The CDR3 is CASGGVSSYEQYF. The CDR3 nucleotides are TGTGCCAGCGGGGGGGTCAGCTCCTACGAGCAGTACTTC.

The CDR3 sequence: CASSNFAEAFF. The CDR3 DNA is TGTGCCAGCAGCAATTTCGCTGAAGCTTTCTTT. The J gene is TRBJ1-1, the V gene TRBV11-2; unclear D gene. V lost 5 bases and J 6 bases, leaving 7 bases between the germline ends. Germline V lookup: CDR1 SGHAT, CDR2 FQNNGV. The CDR3 consists of 11 residues. Full variable domain (missing parts from reference TRBV11-2 and TRBJ1-1): EAGVAQSPRYKIIEKRQSVAFWCNPISGHATLYWYQQILGQGPKLLIQFQNNGVVDDSQLPKDRFSAERLKGVDSTLKIQPAKLEDSAVYLCASSNFAEAFFGQGTRLTVV.

The chain uses TRBV7-9 and TRBJ2-3; no definite D call. The CDR3 consists of 14 residues. Trimming stripped 1 base from V and 4 bases from J, with 9 bases between. Germline V lookup: CDR1 SEHNR, CDR2 FQNEAQ (reference sequence). CDR3 nucleotide sequence: TGTGCCAGCAGCTTAGGAGTACAGTCAGATACGCAGTATTTT. Translation gives CASSLGVQSDTQYF.

The chain is built from TRBV11-3 and TRBJ2-5, with TRBD2 as a possible D gene (5 bases). Trimming took off 5 bases at V and 4 bases at J, with 14 bases between the two ends. CDR3 length: 14 residues. Germline CDR1 and CDR2: SGHNT and YENEEA. In nucleotides, the CDR3 is TGTGCCAGCAGCCAAAGGACTTTTGCAGAGACCCAGTACTTC. It is translated as CASSQRTFAETQYF.

V gene TRBV6-5 combines with J gene TRBJ2-7; D gene ambiguous. CDR3 size: 14 residues. Germline CDR1 and CDR2: MNHEY and SVGAGI. V was trimmed by 7 bases and J by 1 base, leaving 14 bases between them. The CDR3 loop reads CASTPAGLSYEQYF. CDR3 bases: TGTGCCAGCACCCCCGCCGGTTTGTCCTACGAGCAGTACTTC.

V gene TRBV4-1 combines with J gene TRBJ1-2; 10 bases are shared with TRBD1. The CDR3 has 16 residues. V was clipped by 4 bases and J by 7 bases; unmatched bases: 12. CDR1 is MGHRA and CDR2 is YSYEKL in the germline V gene. The CDR3 spells CASSPGQGGSSSGYTF. In nucleotides, the CDR3 is TGCGCCAGCAGCCCCGGACAGGGGGGTTCGTCTTCTGGCTACACCTTC.

The chain uses TRBV11-3 and TRBJ2-7; TRBD2 matches 7 bases. This CDR3 is built from 15 residues. V was pared by 0 bases and J by 0 bases, with 2 bases of the junction left unmatched. CDR1 is SGHNT and CDR2 is YENEEA in the germline V gene. The CDR3 bases are TGTGCCAGCAGCTTAGACCTAGCGGACTCCTACGAGCAGTACTTC. Its translation is CASSLDLADSYEQYF.

V usage is TRBV7-9 and J usage is TRBJ2-1; the match to TRBD1 covers 7 bases. This CDR3 region has 19 residues. CDR1 SEHNR and CDR2 FQNEAQ come from the germline V gene (reference sequence). With V trimmed by 3 bases and J by 0 bases, 14 bases remained unmatched. CDR3: CASSFPTGLSSISYNEQFF. The DNA for the CDR3 is TGTGCCAGCAGCTTCCCGACAGGGCTCAGCTCTATCTCCTACAATGAGCAGTTCTTC.

In its sample, this clone was seen once. This CDR3 is CASRHPGQGTGYTF. As DNA, the CDR3 is TGTGCCAGCAGGCACCCGGGACAGGGAACTGGCTACACCTTC. The rearrangement uses TRBV28 and TRBJ1-2; the match to TRBD1 covers 9 bases. This CDR3 has 14 amino acids. The germline V gene encodes CDR1 MDHEN and CDR2 SYDVKM. V dropped 6 bases and J dropped 7; count of bases not matched to a gene: 9.

The chain has TRBV27 and TRBJ1-1; the D is unclear. This CDR3 region has 16 residues. The germline V gene encodes CDR1 MNHEY and CDR2 SMNVEV (reference sequence). The germline V and J ends were trimmed by 7 bases and 1 base, with 19 bases remaining between them. The CDR3 reads CASNPGRRDWNTEAFF. The CDR3 DNA is TGTGCCAGCAACCCCGGGCGGAGGGATTGGAACACTGAAGCTTTCTTT.